The entry below gives a single T cell receptor beta chain sequence along with its context. Antigen unknown. This sample is part of a study of T cell clonotyping in hematopoietic cell transplantation. Time point here: recipient sample about 28 days before transplant, after cytoreduction. Blood collection times were about day -28 and days 30, 100, 180 posttransplant. Trimming took 5 bases from V and 0 from J, leaving 22 bases between them. CDR3 length: 18 amino acids. In germline, CDR1 is LGHNA, CDR2 YNFKEQ. Study-wide results and limits: Graft donor and pretransplant recipient Inverse Simpson Index values predicted broader posttransplant TCR diversity. After transplant, recipient diversity fell while pathologically expanded clonotypes grew through day 180.

Data came from immunoSEQ multiplex PCR; TCRdb stores just in-frame clones and leaves some out. Among tens of thousands of clones listed, 90% to 97% were seen once. The sample consisted of peripheral blood mononuclear cells, taken before stem cell transplant. This clonotype was obtained from a woman in her fifties or sixties with acute myeloid leukemia. Some clones in this sample may be carry-over from other donors' samples. V usage is TRBV4-2 and J usage is TRBJ1-1; no clear D. The DNA for the CDR3 is TGTGCCAGCAGCTCCTTAGGAAGGGTCACCATTTTGAACACTGAAGCTTTCTTT. It specifies CASSSLGRVTILNTEAFF.